Below, 21 T cell receptor beta chains from the same sample are listed, as sequenced in a study of blood T cell repertoires in COVID-19 (dated by TCRdb to the early 2020s). The protocol used for the library was the immunoSEQ multiplex PCR assay. The clones in this table, taken by TCRdb from immuneACCESS, are in-frame only. Not every clone is retained; where verified, under half of the shortfall comes from an unresolved V gene, and the cause of the rest is unknown. The sample contains roughly 150,000 clones, around 83% of them found a single time. Clones ranked in the top ten supply approximately 7.1% of the sample. Sequencing was carried out using peripheral blood. These receptors originate from a woman aged 50 to 60 in a cohort sampled during active or convalescent COVID-19.

The rearrangement links TRBV9 to TRBJ1-1; 9 bases are shared with TRBD1. CDR1 is SGDLS and CDR2 is YYNGEE in the germline V gene. Trimming took 4 bases from V and 6 from J; bases not matched to a gene: 7. This CDR3 is 14 amino acids long. The CDR3 region is CASSTQGAMAEAFF. The DNA for the CDR3 is TGTGCCAGCAGCACACAGGGGGCGATGGCTGAAGCTTTCTTT.

The chain uses TRBV19 and TRBJ2-3, with 7 bases lining up with TRBD1. Germline lookup yields CDR1 LNHDA and CDR2 SQIVND (reference sequence). The CDR3 has 14 residues. V was pared by 6 bases and J by 2 bases, with 5 bases of the junction left unmatched. In DNA, the CDR3 is TGTGCCAGTAGAAGACAGGGTTCCACAGATACGCAGTATTTT. Its translation: CASRRQGSTDTQYF.

This chain connects TRBV7-8 to TRBJ1-4, with a possible D match to TRBD1 (5 bases). Germline V gene lookup returns CDR1 SGHVS and CDR2 FQNEAQ. The CDR3 has 16 amino acids. V dropped 3 bases and J dropped 6 bases, with 17 bases sitting between them. The CDR3 DNA follows: TGTGCCAGCAGCTTGTCGGGGGGACGGTTGGATGAAAAACTGTTTTTT. The encoded protein is CASSLSGGRLDEKLFF.

V usage is TRBV13 and J usage is TRBJ2-1, with 14 bases fitting TRBD2. Germline CDR1 PRHDT, CDR2 FYEKMQ (reference sequence). The CDR3 extends over 16 amino acids. Trimming removed 4 bases from V and 4 bases from J; junction bases left unmatched: 3. For the CDR3, the DNA is TGTGCCAGCAGCTCCGGACTAGCGGGGGGTTACAATGAGCAGTTCTTC. Its protein product is CASSSGLAGGYNEQFF. The full variable domain, completed using reference TRBV13 and TRBJ2-1, is AAGVIQSPRHLIKEKRETATLKCYPIPRHDTVYWYQQGPGQDPQFLISFYEKMQSDKGSIPDRFSAQQFSDYHSELNMSSLELGDSALYFCASSSGLAGGYNEQFFGPGTRLTVL.

CDR3 nucleotides: TGTGCCAGCAGCCCCTCCCCGCGGGACGAGCAGTACTTC. Translation gives CASSPSPRDEQYF. J is TRBJ2-7 and V is TRBV7-3, with D possibly TRBD2 on 5 matching bases. V was trimmed by 5 bases and J by 5 bases, leaving 13 bases between them. Per germline, CDR1 SGHTA and CDR2 FQGTGA. The CDR3 runs to 13 residues.

The chain links TRBV5-8 to TRBJ1-2; no clear D gene. The CDR3 spans 13 residues. In germline, CDR1 is SGHTS, CDR2 YDEGEE. Trimming took off 4 bases at V and 7 bases at J, with 14 bases between the two ends. CDR3 amino acids: CASSLYRVSGYTF. The CDR3, as DNA: TGTGCCAGCAGCCTATACCGGGTCAGTGGCTACACCTTC.

The chain recombines TRBV13 with TRBJ2-2, with a possible D match to TRBD1 (5 bases). V dropped 4 bases and J dropped 6 bases, with 12 bases sitting between them. The CDR3 runs to 14 residues. The germline V gene encodes CDR1 PRHDT and CDR2 FYEKMQ (reference sequence). The CDR3 DNA sequence: TGTGCCAGCAGCTCCAGCTGGGGCCCCGGGGAGCTGTTTTTT. This sequence encodes CASSSSWGPGELFF. Using reference TRBV13 and TRBJ2-2 for the parts outside the CDR3, the full variable domain is AAGVIQSPRHLIKEKRETATLKCYPIPRHDTVYWYQQGPGQDPQFLISFYEKMQSDKGSIPDRFSAQQFSDYHSELNMSSLELGDSALYFCASSSSWGPGELFFGEGSRLTVL.

The rearrangement joins TRBV6-2 or TRBV6-3 to TRBJ1-6; TRBD1 matches at 7 bases. The CDR3 is made up of 13 amino acids. V lost 4 bases and J lost 11; bases outside the gene matches: 5. CDR1 and CDR2 from the germline V gene are MNHEY and SVGEGT. CDR3 bases: TGTGCCAGCAGTTTCGGACAGGCGGCACCCCTCCACTTT. Residues: CASSFGQAAPLHF.

Comments on this clone: Other nucleotide sequences in the sample specify the same CDR3. The rearrangement links TRBV6-5 to TRBJ1-6, with D possibly TRBD1 on 6 matching bases. CDR3 length: 14 residues. Germline V CDR1 and CDR2: MNHEY, SVGAGI. The V end was cut by 2 bases, the J end by 7 bases, with 9 bases between. CDR3 coding DNA: TGTGCCAGCAGTTACCGCCAGGGGAATTCACCCCTCCACTTT. Translated: CASSYRQGNSPLHF.

The chain combines TRBV6-5 with TRBJ1-4; TRBD1 matches at 8 bases. The junction had 1 base not matched to a gene; V was cut back by 5 bases and J by 5 bases. Germline CDR1 reads MNHEY; CDR2 reads SVGAGI. This CDR3 has 13 residues. The CDR3 here is CASSRTGNEKLFF. CDR3 nucleotide sequence: TGTGCCAGCAGTAGGACAGGGAATGAAAAACTGTTTTTT.

The rearrangement uses TRBV4-3 and TRBJ1-2; 8 bases fit TRBD1. V lost 2 bases, J lost 7 bases, and 12 bases stayed unmatched. The germline CDR1 and CDR2 sequences are LGHNA and YSLEER. The CDR3 sequence is 16 residues long. The CDR3 DNA reads as TGCGCCAGCAGCCAATCCTTATTACAGGGGGGCGGTGGCTACACCTTC. It encodes CASSQSLLQGGGGYTF.

The chain links TRBV5-8 to TRBJ1-4; the D gene is possibly TRBD1 (6 bases). Per germline, CDR1 SGHTS and CDR2 YDEGEE. V lost 7 bases and J 4 bases, leaving 11 bases between the germline ends. CDR3 size: 13 residues. DNA of the CDR3: TGTGCCAGCGGGGACATGGTTAATGAAAAACTGTTTTTT. This encodes CASGDMVNEKLFF.

The rearrangement joins TRBV7-9 to TRBJ1-6; D is possibly TRBD1 (5 bases). From germline, CDR1 is SEHNR and CDR2 FQNEAQ (reference sequence). This CDR3 region has 15 residues. V lost 9 bases and J 0 bases, leaving 12 bases between the germline ends. CDR3 nucleotides: TGTGCCAGTGCAAGGGGAAACTCCTATAATTCACCCCTCCACTTT. It is translated as CASARGNSYNSPLHF. Full variable domain (missing parts from reference TRBV7-9 and TRBJ1-6): DTGVSQNPRHKITKRGQNVTFRCDPISEHNRLYWYRQTLGQGPEFLTYFQNEAQLEKSRLLSDRFSAERPKGSFSTLEIQRTEQGDSAMYLCASARGNSYNSPLHFGNGTRLTVT.

This clone showed up just once. CDR3 protein: CASRFRQGNGYTF. For the CDR3, the DNA is TGTGCCAGCAGATTTCGACAGGGTAATGGCTACACCTTC. V is TRBV27 and J is TRBJ1-2; 7 bases align to TRBD1. The CDR3 loop spans 13 amino acids. Germline-derived CDR1 and CDR2 are MNHEY and SMNVEV (reference sequence). V lost 6 bases, J lost 6 bases, and 7 bases stayed unmatched.

This clone showed up just a few times. The chain couples TRBV25-1 to TRBJ1-1; 8 bases match TRBD1. Trimming cost V 3 bases and J 0 bases; bases outside gene matches: 6. The CDR3 covers 16 residues. Germline loops: CDR1 MGHDK, CDR2 SYGVNS. The DNA of the CDR3 is TGTGCCAGCAGTGAGGGCAGGGGGCGAGTGAACACTGAAGCTTTCTTT. Translating gives CASSEGRGRVNTEAFF.

This clone was observed once. The chain employs TRBV2 and TRBJ1-5, with unresolved D. This CDR3 contains 15 residues. The ends were cut back, 7 bases at V and 6 bases at J, with 19 bases in the middle. Germline V CDR1 and CDR2: SNHLY, FYNNEI. Written as DNA, the CDR3 is TGTGCCAGCACCCCCCAAAAGGGCGGGATTCAGCCCCAGCATTTT. It yields the protein CASTPQKGGIQPQHF.

This clone was seen a single time. This sequence joins TRBV5-1 and TRBJ2-4; D is perhaps TRBD2 (5 bases). The germline V and J ends were trimmed by 4 bases and 7 bases, with 15 bases remaining between them. Germline V gene sequence: CDR1 SGHRS, CDR2 YFSETQ. The CDR3 runs 14 residues. The CDR3 sequence is CASSAGPPENIQYF. The CDR3 DNA sequence: TGCGCCAGCAGCGCGGGCCCCCCGGAGAACATTCAGTACTTC.

The rearrangement joins TRBV6-1 to TRBJ1-1; D remains unclear. The CDR3 runs to 13 residues. Trimming took off 3 bases at V and 2 bases at J, with 7 bases between the two ends. The V gene's germline CDR1 is MNHNS and CDR2 SASEGT. CDR3 DNA: TGTGCCAGCAGTGAGCGGCTTAACACTGAAGCTTTCTTT. Translation: CASSERLNTEAFF.

The V gene is TRBV4-1, the J gene TRBJ2-7, with TRBD1 as a possible D gene (5 bases). Trimming took 0 bases from V and 4 from J, leaving 19 bases between them. Germline CDR1 MGHRA, CDR2 YSYEKL. The CDR3 is made up of 17 amino acids. The CDR3: CASSQELLAGINYEQYF. The CDR3 DNA is TGCGCCAGCAGCCAAGAACTCCTTGCAGGGATTAATTACGAGCAGTACTTC.

This clone has just a few counts. This chain joins TRBV10-3 and TRBJ1-2; D is unclear. The germline V gene has CDR1 ENHRY and CDR2 SYGVKD. The CDR3 loop spans 17 amino acids. The ends were cut back, 3 bases at V and 1 base at J, with 18 bases in the middle. Here the CDR3 reads CAISDPKRREINYGYTF. CDR3 bases: TGTGCCATCAGTGACCCTAAGAGGCGCGAAATTAACTATGGCTACACCTTC.

V and J are TRBV7-2 and TRBJ1-5; a possible D gene is TRBD1 (5 bases). Trimming stripped 5 bases from V and 2 bases from J, with 16 bases between. CDR1 is SGHTA, CDR2 FQGNSA, per germline. This CDR3 has 16 amino acids. The CDR3 DNA follows: TGTGCCAGCAGCACAGGATGGGGCAGGGGCAATCAGCCCCAGCATTTT. It is translated as CASSTGWGRGNQPQHF.